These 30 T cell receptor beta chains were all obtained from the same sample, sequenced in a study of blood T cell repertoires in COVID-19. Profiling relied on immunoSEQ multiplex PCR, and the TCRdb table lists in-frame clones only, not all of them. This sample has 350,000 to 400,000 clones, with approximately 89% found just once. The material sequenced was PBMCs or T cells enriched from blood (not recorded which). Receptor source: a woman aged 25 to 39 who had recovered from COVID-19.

The CDR3 DNA reads TGTGCCAGCAGAGAAAAGGTGATAGCGAGCTACGAGCAGTACTTC. Protein sequence: CASREKVIASYEQYF. The rearrangement joins TRBV2 to TRBJ2-7; maybe TRBD2 (5 bases). Germline V lookup: CDR1 SNHLY, CDR2 FYNNEI. V dropped 6 bases and J dropped 3 bases, with 18 bases sitting between them. The CDR3 consists of 15 residues.

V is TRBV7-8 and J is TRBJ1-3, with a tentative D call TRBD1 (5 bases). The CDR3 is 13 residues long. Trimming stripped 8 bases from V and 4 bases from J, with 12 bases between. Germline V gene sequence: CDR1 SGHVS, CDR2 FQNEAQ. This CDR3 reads CASGGTEGNTIYF. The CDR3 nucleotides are TGTGCCAGCGGCGGGACCGAAGGAAACACCATATATTTT.

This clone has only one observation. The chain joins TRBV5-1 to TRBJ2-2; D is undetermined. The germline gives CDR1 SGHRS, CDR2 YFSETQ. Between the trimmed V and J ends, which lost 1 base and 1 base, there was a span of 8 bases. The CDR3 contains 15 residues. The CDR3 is CASSLPERNTGELFF. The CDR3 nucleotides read TGCGCCAGCAGCTTGCCAGAACGGAACACCGGGGAGCTGTTTTTT.

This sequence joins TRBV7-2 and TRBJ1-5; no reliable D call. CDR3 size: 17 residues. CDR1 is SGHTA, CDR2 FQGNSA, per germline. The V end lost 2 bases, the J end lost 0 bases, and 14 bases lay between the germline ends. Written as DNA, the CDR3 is TGTGCCAGCAGCTTAATTGTTACAGATCTTAGCAATCAGCCCCAGCATTTT. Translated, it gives CASSLIVTDLSNQPQHF. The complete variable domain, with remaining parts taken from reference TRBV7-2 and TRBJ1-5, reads GAGVSQSPSNKVTEKGKDVELRCDPISGHTALYWYRQSLGQGLEFLIYFQGNSAPDKSGLPSDRFSAERTGGSVSTLTIQRTQQEDSAVYLCASSLIVTDLSNQPQHFGDGTRLSIL.

CDR3 sequence: CASSLVRGGATDTQYF. In nucleotides, the CDR3 is TGTGCCAGCAGCTTAGTGCGCGGGGGGGCGACAGATACGCAGTATTTT. V and J are TRBV11-1 and TRBJ2-3, with TRBD2 matching over 9 bases. This CDR3 is built from 16 residues. J lost 3 bases, V lost 1 base, and 5 bases had no gene match. CDR1 and CDR2 (germline): SGHAT, FQDESV (reference sequence). The complete variable domain, with remaining parts taken from reference TRBV11-1 and TRBJ2-3, reads EAEVAQSPRYKITEKSQAVAFWCDPISGHATLYWYRQILGQGPELLVQFQDESVVDDSQLPKDRFSAERLKGVDSTLKIQPAELGDSAMYLCASSLVRGGATDTQYFGPGTRLTVL.

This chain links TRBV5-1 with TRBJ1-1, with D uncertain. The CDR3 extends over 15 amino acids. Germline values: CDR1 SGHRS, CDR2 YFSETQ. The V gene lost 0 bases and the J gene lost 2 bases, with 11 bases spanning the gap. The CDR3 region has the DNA TGCGCCAGCAGCTTGGCCATAGGACTAAACACTGAAGCTTTCTTT. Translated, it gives CASSLAIGLNTEAFF.

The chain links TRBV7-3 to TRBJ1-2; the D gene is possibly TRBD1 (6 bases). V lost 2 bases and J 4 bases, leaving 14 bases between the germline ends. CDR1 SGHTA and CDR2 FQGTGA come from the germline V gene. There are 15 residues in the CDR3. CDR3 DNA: TGTGCCAGCAGCTTAGGTGGGACAAGTATCTATGGCTACACCTTC. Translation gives CASSLGGTSIYGYTF. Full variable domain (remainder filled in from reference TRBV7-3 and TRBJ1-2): GAGVSQTPSNKVTEKGKYVELRCDPISGHTALYWYRQSLGQGPEFLIYFQGTGAADDSGLPNDRFFAVRPEGSVSTLKIQRTERGDSAVYLCASSLGGTSIYGYTFGSGTRLTVV.

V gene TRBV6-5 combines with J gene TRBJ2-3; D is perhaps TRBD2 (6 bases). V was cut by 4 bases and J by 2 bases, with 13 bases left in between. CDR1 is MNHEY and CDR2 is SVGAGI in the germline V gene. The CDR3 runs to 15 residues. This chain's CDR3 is CASSFRGTSTDTQYF. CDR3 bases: TGTGCCAGCAGTTTTCGGGGGACTTCCACAGATACGCAGTATTTT.

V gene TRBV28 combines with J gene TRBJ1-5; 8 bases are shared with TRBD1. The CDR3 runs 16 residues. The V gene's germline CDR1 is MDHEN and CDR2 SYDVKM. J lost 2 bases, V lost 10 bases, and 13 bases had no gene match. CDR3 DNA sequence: TGTGCCATCTCAGATATGGCAGGGGGCGGCAATCAGCCCCAGCATTTT. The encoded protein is CAISDMAGGGNQPQHF. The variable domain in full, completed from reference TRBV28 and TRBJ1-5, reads DVKVTQSSRYLVKRTGEKVFLECVQDMDHENMFWYRQDPGLGLRLIYFSYDVKMKEKGDIPEGYSVSREKKERFSLILESASTNQTSMYLCAISDMAGGGNQPQHFGDGTRLSIL.

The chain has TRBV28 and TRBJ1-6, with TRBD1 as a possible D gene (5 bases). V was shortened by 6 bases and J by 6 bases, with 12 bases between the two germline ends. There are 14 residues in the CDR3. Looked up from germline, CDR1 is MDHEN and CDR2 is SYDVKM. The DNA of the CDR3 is TGTGCCAGCAGCCCCAGGGTAATTAATTCACCCCTCCACTTT. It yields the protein CASSPRVINSPLHF.

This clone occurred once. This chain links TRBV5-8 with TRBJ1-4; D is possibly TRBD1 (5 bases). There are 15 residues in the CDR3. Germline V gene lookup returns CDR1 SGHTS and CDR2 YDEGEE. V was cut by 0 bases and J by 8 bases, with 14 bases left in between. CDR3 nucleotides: TGTGCCAGCAGCTTGGCTTGGGGGAGGGACGAAAAACTGTTTTTT. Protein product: CASSLAWGRDEKLFF.

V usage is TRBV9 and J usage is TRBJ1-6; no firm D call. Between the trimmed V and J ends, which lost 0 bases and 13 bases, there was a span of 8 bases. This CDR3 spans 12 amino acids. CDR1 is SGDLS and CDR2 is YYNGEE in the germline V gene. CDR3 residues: CASSVVAGPLHF. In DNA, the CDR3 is TGTGCCAGCAGCGTAGTCGCCGGGCCCCTCCACTTT. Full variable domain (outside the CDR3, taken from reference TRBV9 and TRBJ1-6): DSGVTQTPKHLITATGQRVTLRCSPRSGDLSVYWYQQSLDQGLQFLIQYYNGEERAKGNILERFSAQQFPDLHSELNLSSLELGDSALYFCASSVVAGPLHFGNGTRLTVT.

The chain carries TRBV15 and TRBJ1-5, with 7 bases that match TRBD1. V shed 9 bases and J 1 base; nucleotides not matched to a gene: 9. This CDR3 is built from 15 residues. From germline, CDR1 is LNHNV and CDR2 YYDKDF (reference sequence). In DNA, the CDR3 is TGTGCCACTGGACGGTCACAGGGGAGCAATCAGCCCCAGCATTTT. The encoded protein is CATGRSQGSNQPQHF.

CDR3 DNA: TGTGCCAGGGGAAGACTAGCGGGAGAGTCGGAGCAGTTCTTC. This translates into CARGRLAGESEQFF. The chain links TRBV21-1 to TRBJ2-1; TRBD2 reflects the table's D call only, with no check against the DNA. TRBV21-1 is a pseudogene. The CDR3 consists of 14 residues.

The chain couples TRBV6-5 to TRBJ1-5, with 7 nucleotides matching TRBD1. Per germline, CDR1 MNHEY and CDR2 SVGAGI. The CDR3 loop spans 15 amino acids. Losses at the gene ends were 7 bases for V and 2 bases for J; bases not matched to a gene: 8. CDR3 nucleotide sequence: TGTGCCAGCAACATACAGGGGTATGGCAATCAGCCCCAGCATTTT. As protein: CASNIQGYGNQPQHF.

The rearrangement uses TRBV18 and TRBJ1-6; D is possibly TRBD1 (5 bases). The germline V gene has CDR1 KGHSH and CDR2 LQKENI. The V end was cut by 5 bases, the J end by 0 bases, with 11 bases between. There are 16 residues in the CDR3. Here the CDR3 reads CASSFRESSYNSPLHF. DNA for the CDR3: TGTGCCAGCTCATTCAGGGAAAGCTCCTATAATTCACCCCTCCACTTT.

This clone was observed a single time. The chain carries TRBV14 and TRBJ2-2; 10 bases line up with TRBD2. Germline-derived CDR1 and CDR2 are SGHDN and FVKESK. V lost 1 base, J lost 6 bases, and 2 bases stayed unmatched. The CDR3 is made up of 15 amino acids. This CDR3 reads CASSQVLAGSGELFF. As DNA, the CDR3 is TGTGCCAGCAGCCAAGTACTAGCGGGATCCGGGGAGCTGTTTTTT.

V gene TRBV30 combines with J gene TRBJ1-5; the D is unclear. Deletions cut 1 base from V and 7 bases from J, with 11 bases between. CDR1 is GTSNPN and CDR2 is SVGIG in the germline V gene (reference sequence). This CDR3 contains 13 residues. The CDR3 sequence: CAWSAEVDQPQHF. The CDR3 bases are TGTGCCTGGAGTGCGGAGGTTGACCAGCCCCAGCATTTT.

The CDR3 reads CASGLVPLPVAGGWNEQYF. Written as DNA, the CDR3 is TGTGCTAGTGGTTTGGTACCCCTCCCGGTTGCGGGAGGTTGGAACGAGCAGTACTTC. The chain joins TRBV12-5 to TRBJ2-7, with 8 bases aligning to TRBD2. The CDR3 is 19 amino acids. Trimming at V came to 0 bases and at J to 5 bases, leaving 18 bases not matched to a gene. Germline assignment: CDR1 LGHNT and CDR2 FRNRAP. Full variable domain (rest looked up from reference TRBV12-5 and TRBJ2-7): DARVTQTPRHKVTEMGQEVTMRCQPILGHNTVFWYRQTMMQGLELLAYFRNRAPLDDSGMPKDRFSAEMPDATLATLKIQPSEPRDSAVYFCASGLVPLPVAGGWNEQYFGPGTRLTVT.

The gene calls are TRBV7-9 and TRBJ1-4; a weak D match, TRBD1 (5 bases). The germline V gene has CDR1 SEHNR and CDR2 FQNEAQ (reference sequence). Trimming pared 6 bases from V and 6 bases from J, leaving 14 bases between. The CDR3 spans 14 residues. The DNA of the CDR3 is TGTGCCAGCAGTCCCGGGACGGGGGATGAAAAACTGTTTTTT. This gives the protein CASSPGTGDEKLFF.

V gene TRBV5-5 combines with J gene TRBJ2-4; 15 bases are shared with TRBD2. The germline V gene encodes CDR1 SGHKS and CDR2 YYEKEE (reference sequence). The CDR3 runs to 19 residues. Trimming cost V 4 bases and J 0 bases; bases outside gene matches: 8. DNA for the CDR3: TGTGCCAGCAGCCTGGGACTAGCGGGGGGCCAGATAGCCAAAAACATTCAGTACTTC. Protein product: CASSLGLAGGQIAKNIQYF. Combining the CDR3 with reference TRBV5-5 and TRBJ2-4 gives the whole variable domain DAGVTQSPTHLIKTRGQQVTLRCSPISGHKSVSWYQQVLGQGPQFIFQYYEKEERGRGNFPDRFSARQFPNYSSELNVNALLLGDSALYLCASSLGLAGGQIAKNIQYFGAGTRLSVL.

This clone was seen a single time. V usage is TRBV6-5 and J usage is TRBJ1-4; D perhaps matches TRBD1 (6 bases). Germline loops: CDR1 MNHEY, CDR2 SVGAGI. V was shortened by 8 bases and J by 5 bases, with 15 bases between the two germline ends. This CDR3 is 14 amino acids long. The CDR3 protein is CASCEGGANEKLFF. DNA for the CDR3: TGTGCCAGCTGCGAGGGGGGGGCGAATGAAAAACTGTTTTTT.

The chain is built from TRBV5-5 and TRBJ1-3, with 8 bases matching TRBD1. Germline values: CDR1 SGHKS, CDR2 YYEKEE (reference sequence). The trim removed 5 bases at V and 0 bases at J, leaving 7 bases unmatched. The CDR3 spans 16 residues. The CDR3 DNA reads TGTGCCAGCAGACCGGGACAGGACTTCTCTGGAAACACCATATATTTT. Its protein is CASRPGQDFSGNTIYF. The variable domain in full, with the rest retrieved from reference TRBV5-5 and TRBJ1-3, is DAGVTQSPTHLIKTRGQQVTLRCSPISGHKSVSWYQQVLGQGPQFIFQYYEKEERGRGNFPDRFSARQFPNYSSELNVNALLLGDSALYLCASRPGQDFSGNTIYFGEGSWLTVV.

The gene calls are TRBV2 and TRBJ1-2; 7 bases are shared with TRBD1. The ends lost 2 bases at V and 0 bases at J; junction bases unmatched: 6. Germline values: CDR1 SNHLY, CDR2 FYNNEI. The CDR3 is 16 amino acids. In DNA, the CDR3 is TGTGCCAGCAGTGAAAGGGGGACAGCTGCTAACTATGGCTACACCTTC. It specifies CASSERGTAANYGYTF.

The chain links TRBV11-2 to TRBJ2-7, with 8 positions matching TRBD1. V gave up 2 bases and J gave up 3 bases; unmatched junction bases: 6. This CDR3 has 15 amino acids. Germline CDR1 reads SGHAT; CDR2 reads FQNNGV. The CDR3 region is CASSLYGQGDYEQYF. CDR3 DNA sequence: TGTGCCAGCAGCTTATACGGACAGGGCGACTACGAGCAGTACTTC.

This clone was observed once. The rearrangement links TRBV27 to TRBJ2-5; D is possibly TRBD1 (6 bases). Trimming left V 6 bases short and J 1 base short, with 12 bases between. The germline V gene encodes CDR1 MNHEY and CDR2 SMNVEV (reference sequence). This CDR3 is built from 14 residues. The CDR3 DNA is TGTGCCAGCAGCCGGACAGACCGCCAAGAGACCCAGTACTTC. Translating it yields CASSRTDRQETQYF.

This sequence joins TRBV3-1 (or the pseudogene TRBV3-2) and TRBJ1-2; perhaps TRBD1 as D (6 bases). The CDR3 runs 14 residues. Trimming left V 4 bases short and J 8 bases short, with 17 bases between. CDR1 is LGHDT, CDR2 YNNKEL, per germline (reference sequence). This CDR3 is CASSPGGALGGYTF. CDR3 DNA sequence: TGTGCCAGCAGCCCCGGGGGGGCCCTAGGAGGCTACACCTTC.

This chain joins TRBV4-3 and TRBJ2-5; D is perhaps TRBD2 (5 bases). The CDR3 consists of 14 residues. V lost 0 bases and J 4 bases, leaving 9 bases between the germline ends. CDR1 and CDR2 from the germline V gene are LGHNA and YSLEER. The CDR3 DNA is TGCGCCAGCAGCCAAGAACCGGGAAGAGAGACCCAGTACTTC. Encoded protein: CASSQEPGRETQYF.

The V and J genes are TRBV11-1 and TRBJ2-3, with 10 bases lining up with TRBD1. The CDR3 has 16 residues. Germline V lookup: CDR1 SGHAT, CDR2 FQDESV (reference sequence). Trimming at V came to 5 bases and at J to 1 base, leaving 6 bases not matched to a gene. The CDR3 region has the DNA TGTGCCAGCAGCCCGCGACAGGGGGCGCGCACAGATACGCAGTATTTT. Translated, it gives CASSPRQGARTDTQYF.

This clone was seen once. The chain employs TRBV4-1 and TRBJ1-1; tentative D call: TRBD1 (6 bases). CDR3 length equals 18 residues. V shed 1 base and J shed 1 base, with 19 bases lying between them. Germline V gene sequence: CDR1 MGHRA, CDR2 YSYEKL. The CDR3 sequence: CASSQVLWTDRENTEAFF. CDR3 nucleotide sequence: TGCGCCAGCAGCCAAGTCTTATGGACAGACAGAGAGAACACTGAAGCTTTCTTT.